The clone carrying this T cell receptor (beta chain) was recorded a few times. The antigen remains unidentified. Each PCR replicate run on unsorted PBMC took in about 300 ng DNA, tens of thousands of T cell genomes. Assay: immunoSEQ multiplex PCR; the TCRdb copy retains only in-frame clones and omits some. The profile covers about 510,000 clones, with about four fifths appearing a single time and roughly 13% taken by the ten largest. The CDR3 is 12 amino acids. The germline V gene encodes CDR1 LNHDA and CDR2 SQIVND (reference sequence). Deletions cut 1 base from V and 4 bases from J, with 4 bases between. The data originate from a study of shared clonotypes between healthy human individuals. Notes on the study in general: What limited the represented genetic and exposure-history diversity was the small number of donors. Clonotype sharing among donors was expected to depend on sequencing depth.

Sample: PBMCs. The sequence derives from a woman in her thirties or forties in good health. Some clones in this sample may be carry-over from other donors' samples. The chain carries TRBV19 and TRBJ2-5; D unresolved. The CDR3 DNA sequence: TGTGCCAGTAGTATAGGGGCAGAGACCCAGTACTTC. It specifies CASSIGAETQYF.